These 10 T cell receptor beta chains were sequenced from one sample in a study of blood T cell repertoires in COVID-19. Data came from immunoSEQ multiplex PCR; TCRdb stores just in-frame clones and leaves some out. The sample holds about 410,000 clones, around 89% seen once. Sequencing input: peripheral blood. The receptors come from a woman aged 40 to 55 with COVID-19, enrolled during active disease.

This sequence joins TRBV5-1 and TRBJ1-2; 8 nucleotides line up with TRBD1. After removal of 4 bases from V and 7 bases from J, the junction contained 9 bases not matched to a gene. Germline values: CDR1 SGHRS, CDR2 YFSETQ. This CDR3 is 14 amino acids long. The chain's CDR3 is CASSLKDRVAGYTF. In DNA, the CDR3 is TGCGCCAGCAGCCTTAAGGACAGGGTGGCTGGCTACACCTTC.

The chain employs TRBV3-1 (or the pseudogene TRBV3-2) and TRBJ1-4, with 7 bases matching TRBD1. Germline assignment: CDR1 LGHDT and CDR2 YNNKEL (reference sequence). The CDR3 covers 14 residues. After removal of 5 bases from V and 8 bases from J, the junction contained 8 bases not matched to a gene. The CDR3 is CASSSTGVAEKLFF. CDR3 coding DNA: TGTGCCAGCAGCTCTACAGGGGTTGCCGAAAAACTGTTTTTT.

This clone has a handful of counts. This chain uses TRBV12-5 with TRBJ1-2; 8 bases fit TRBD1. The CDR3 length is 12 residues. CDR1 LGHNT and CDR2 FRNRAP come from the germline V gene. V lost 6 bases to trimming and J lost 6 bases; unmatched junction nucleotides: 3. This CDR3 is CASGPGQDGYTF. The CDR3 nucleotides read TGTGCTAGTGGCCCGGGACAGGATGGCTACACCTTC.

The chain joins TRBV27 to TRBJ1-1; D is ambiguous. The CDR3 is 13 residues long. V dropped 5 bases and J dropped 7 bases, with 14 bases sitting between them. Looked up from germline, CDR1 is MNHEY and CDR2 is SMNVEV (reference sequence). The CDR3 nucleotides are TGTGCCAGCAGTCCCGCGATTGTTCATGAAGCTTTCTTT. As protein: CASSPAIVHEAFF.

V is TRBV7-2 and J is TRBJ1-4, with 9 bases identical to TRBD1. This CDR3 contains 14 residues. In germline, CDR1 is SGHTA, CDR2 FQGNSA. Trimming took 7 bases from V and 8 from J; bases not matched to a gene: 8. CDR3 region: CASTLTGGEEKLFF. The CDR3 DNA reads as TGTGCCAGCACCTTGACAGGGGGGGAGGAAAAACTGTTTTTT. The entire variable domain, with the rest obtained from reference TRBV7-2 and TRBJ1-4, is as follows: GAGVSQSPSNKVTEKGKDVELRCDPISGHTALYWYRQSLGQGLEFLIYFQGNSAPDKSGLPSDRFSAERTGGSVSTLTIQRTQQEDSAVYLCASTLTGGEEKLFFGSGTQLSVL.

The genes are TRBV7-9 and TRBJ2-2, with D perhaps TRBD1 (6 bases). CDR3 length: 15 residues. Per the germline V gene, CDR1 is SEHNR and CDR2 is FQNEAQ (reference sequence). V was trimmed by 1 base and J by 5 bases, leaving 11 bases between them. CDR3 amino acids: CASSLGVRGTGELFF. The DNA of the CDR3 is TGTGCCAGCAGCTTAGGAGTCAGGGGAACCGGGGAGCTGTTTTTT.

The gene calls are TRBV10-3 and TRBJ2-2; TRBD2 matches 9 bases. CDR1 is ENHRY, CDR2 SYGVKD, per germline. Germline trimming cut 6 bases from V and 6 bases from J; bases unmatched to any gene: 14. The CDR3 has 17 residues. In DNA, the CDR3 is TGTGCCATCAGCGATCCCGACGCTAGCGGGATGTCCGGGGAGCTGTTTTTT. This encodes CAISDPDASGMSGELFF.

J is TRBJ2-7 and V is TRBV7-8, with D unclear. V lost 0 bases to trimming and J lost 3 bases, with 9 bases between them. Germline V gene lookup returns CDR1 SGHVS and CDR2 FQNEAQ. This CDR3 region has 14 residues. CDR3 nucleotides: TGTGCCAGCAGCTTAGCGCGTCACGGCTACGAGCAGTACTTC. Amino acid sequence: CASSLARHGYEQYF.

With regard to this clone: This same CDR3 is encoded by further DNA sequences in the sample. The V gene is TRBV19, the J gene TRBJ1-2; unclear D gene. Trimming took off 6 bases at V and 2 bases at J, with 4 bases between the two ends. CDR3 length: 11 residues. Germline values: CDR1 LNHDA, CDR2 SQIVND (reference sequence). The CDR3 here is CASRANYGYTF. DNA of the CDR3: TGTGCCAGTAGAGCGAACTATGGCTACACCTTC.

J is TRBJ1-1 and V is TRBV14, with a weak D call TRBD1 (5 bases). Germline V gene data show CDR1 as SGHDN and CDR2 as FVKESK. V was shortened by 4 bases and J by 1 base, with 7 bases between the two germline ends. The CDR3 has 13 amino acids. This CDR3 is CASSLDRNTEAFF. The DNA for the CDR3 is TGTGCCAGCAGCCTAGACAGGAACACTGAAGCTTTCTTT. The whole variable domain, filled in from reference TRBV14 and TRBJ1-1, reads EAGVTQFPSHSVIEKGQTVTLRCDPISGHDNLYWYRRVMGKEIKFLLHFVKESKQDESGMPNNRFLAERTGGTYSTLKVQPAELEDSGVYFCASSLDRNTEAFFGQGTRLTVV.